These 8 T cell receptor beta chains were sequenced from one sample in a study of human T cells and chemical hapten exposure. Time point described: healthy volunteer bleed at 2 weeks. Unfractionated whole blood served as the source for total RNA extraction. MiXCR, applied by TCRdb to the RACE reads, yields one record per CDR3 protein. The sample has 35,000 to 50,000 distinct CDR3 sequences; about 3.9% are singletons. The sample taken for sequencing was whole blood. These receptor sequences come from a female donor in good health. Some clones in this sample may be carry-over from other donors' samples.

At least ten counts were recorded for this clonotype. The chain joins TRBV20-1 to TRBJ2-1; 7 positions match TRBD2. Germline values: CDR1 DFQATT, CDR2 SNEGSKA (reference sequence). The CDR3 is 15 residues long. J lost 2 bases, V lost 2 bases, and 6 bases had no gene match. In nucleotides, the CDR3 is TGCAGTGCTAGACTCCCTAGCGGACCCTACAATGAGCAGTTCTTC. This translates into CSARLPSGPYNEQFF.

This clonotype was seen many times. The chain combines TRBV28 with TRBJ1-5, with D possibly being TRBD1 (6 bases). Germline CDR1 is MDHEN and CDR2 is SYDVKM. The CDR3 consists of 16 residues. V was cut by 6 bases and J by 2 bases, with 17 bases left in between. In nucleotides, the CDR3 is TGTGCCAGCAGCATCTCTCGGGGGGCTGGCAATCAGCCCCAGCATTTT. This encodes CASSISRGAGNQPQHF.

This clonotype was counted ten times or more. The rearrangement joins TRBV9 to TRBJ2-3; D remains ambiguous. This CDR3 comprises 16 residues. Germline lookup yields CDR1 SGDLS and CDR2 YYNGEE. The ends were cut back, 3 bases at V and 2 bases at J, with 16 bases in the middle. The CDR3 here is CASSEGAGSYTDTQYF. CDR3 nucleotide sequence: TGTGCCAGCAGCGAGGGTGCCGGGTCCTACACAGATACGCAGTATTTT.

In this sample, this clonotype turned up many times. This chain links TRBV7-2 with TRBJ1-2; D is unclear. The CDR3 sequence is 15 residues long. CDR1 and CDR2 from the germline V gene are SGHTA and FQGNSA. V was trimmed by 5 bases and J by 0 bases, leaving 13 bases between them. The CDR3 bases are TGTGCCAGCAGCGGAAGCCATACCACTAACTATGGCTACACCTTC. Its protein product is CASSGSHTTNYGYTF.

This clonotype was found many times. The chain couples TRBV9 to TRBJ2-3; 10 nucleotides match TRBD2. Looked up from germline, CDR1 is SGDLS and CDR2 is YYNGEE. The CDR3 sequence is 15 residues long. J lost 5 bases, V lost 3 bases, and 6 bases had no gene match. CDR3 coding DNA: TGTGCCAGCAGCGCAGCGGGGGGGCTAGAAGATACGCAGTATTTT. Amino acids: CASSAAGGLEDTQYF.

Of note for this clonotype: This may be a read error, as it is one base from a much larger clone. The CDR3 bases are TGTGCCAGCAGCCTCAACAGGGGTATGGGTGGCTACACCTTC. This translates into CASSLNRGMGGYTF. The chain links TRBV12-3 or TRBV12-4 to TRBJ1-2; the match to TRBD1 covers 7 bases. Germline trimming cut 6 bases from V and 7 bases from J; bases unmatched to any gene: 11. The CDR3 totals 14 residues.

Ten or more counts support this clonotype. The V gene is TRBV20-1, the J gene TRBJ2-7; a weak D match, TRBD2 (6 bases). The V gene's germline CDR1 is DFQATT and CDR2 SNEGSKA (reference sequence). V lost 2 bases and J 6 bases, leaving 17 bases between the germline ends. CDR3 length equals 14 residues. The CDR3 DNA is TGCAGTGCTAGACCTGTCGCAGCGGGTCCCGAGCAGTACTTC. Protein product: CSARPVAAGPEQYF.

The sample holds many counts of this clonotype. The CDR3 coding sequence is TGTGCCATCAGGAACCGGGACAGGGGTTATGGCTACACCTTC. Its translation: CAIRNRDRGYGYTF. The J gene is TRBJ1-2, the V gene TRBV10-3; TRBD1 matches 10 bases. CDR1 and CDR2 (germline): ENHRY, SYGVKD. With 6 bases clipped from V and 5 bases from J, the junction kept 6 bases outside the gene matches. The CDR3 consists of 14 residues.